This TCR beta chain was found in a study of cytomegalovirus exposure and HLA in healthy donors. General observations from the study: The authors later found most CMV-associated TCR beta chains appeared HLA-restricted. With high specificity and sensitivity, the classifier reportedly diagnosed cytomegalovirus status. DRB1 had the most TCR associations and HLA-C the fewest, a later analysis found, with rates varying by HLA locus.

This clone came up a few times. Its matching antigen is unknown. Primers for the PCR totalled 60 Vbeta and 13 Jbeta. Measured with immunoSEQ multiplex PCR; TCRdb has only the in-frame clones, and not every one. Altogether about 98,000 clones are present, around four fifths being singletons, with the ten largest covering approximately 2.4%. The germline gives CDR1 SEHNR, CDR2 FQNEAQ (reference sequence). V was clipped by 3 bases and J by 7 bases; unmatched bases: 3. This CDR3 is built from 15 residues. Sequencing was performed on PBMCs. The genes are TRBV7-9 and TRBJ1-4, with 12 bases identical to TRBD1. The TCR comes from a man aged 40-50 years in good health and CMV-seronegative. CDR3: CASSLGTGGSEKLFF. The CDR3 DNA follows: TGTGCCAGCAGCTTGGGGACAGGGGGCAGTGAAAAACTGTTTTTT.